Listed below are T cell receptor beta chains from one sample, sequenced in a study of blood T cell repertoires in COVID-19. Only in-frame clones appear in the TCRdb table, and some are missing; sequencing was by immunoSEQ multiplex PCR. This sample has about 440,000 clones; 90% occur once, and the top ten carry less than 0.75%. Sequencing used PBMCs or T cells enriched from blood (not recorded which). These receptors originate from a man aged 18 to 35 who had recovered from COVID-19. The CDR3 runs from the conserved cysteine through the conserved F or W. D genes are given only for firm matches. Size values are once, few and many counts, or a class for expanded clones, and some rows have none.

. TRBD2 TRBJ2-7 TRBV2 TGTGCCAGCACCCAGAGCGGGAGAGGATACGAGCAGTACTTC CASTQSGRGYEQYF
. TRBD2 TRBJ2-7 TRBV10-3 TGTGCCATCGGACTAGCGGGGGGCCAGGGCGAGCAGTACTTC CAIGLAGGQGEQYF
. TRBD2 TRBJ2-5 TRBV7-7 TGTGCCAGCAGCGAGGAGGGACTAGCTTACGAGACCCAGTACTTC CASSEEGLAYETQYF
. . TRBJ2-2 TRBV19 TGTGCCTGCGAGGGAACCGGGGAGCTGTTTTTT CACEGTGELFF
. . TRBJ1-5 TRBV20-1 TGCAGTGCTAGTCGCGTGCATCAGCCCCAGCATTTT CSASRVHQPQHF
few . TRBJ2-2 TRBV28 TGTGCCAGCCCGGACAGGAACACCGGGGAGCTGTTTTTT CASPDRNTGELFF
. . TRBJ1-2 TRBV12-3/TRBV12-4 TGTGCCAGCAGTTTACAGGAAGCCTCTGGCTACACCTTC CASSLQEASGYTF
. TRBD2 TRBJ2-1 TRBV19 TGTGCCAGCAGACCTCGGACTAGCGGGGCCCCTCGGGCTGAGCAGTTCTTC CASRPRTSGAPRAEQFF
. TRBD2 TRBJ2-1 TRBV27 TGTGCCAGCAGTCTCCGGGCGCGGGAACTAGCGGCGTACAATGAGCAGTTCTTC CASSLRARELAAYNEQFF
. TRBD1 TRBJ1-5 TRBV28 TGTGCCAGCAGCATCGGACAGGGGAGGAGTCAGCCCCAGCATTTT CASSIGQGRSQPQHF
. TRBD1 TRBJ1-4 TRBV7-2 TGTGCCAGCAGCACGACCGGGACAGAGGGTGAAAAACTGTTTTTT CASSTTGTEGEKLFF
. TRBD2 TRBJ2-5 TRBV5-1 TGCGCCAGCAGCTCAACTAGCGGGGGGGCAGCTGAGACCCAGTACTTC CASSSTSGGAAETQYF
. . TRBJ1-5 TRBV19 TGTGCCAGTAGTCTCCCCGGGGGGTATCAGCCCCAGCATTTT CASSLPGGYQPQHF
. TRBD1 TRBJ1-2 TRBV5-4 TGTGCCAGCAGCCCCTCCCGACAGGGTCCTTATGGCTACACCTTC CASSPSRQGPYGYTF
. . TRBJ1-1 TRBV12-3/TRBV12-4 TGTGCCAGCAGGGGACTCGGTGCTGAAGCTTTCTTT CASRGLGAEAFF
. . TRBJ1-3 TRBV3-1/TRBV3-2 TGTGCCAGCAGCGCCAGCGGGGTCGTTGGAAACACCATATATTTT CASSASGVVGNTIYF
. . TRBJ2-3 TRBV28 TGTGCCAGCAGTCTAGGGACACCCAATACGCAGTATTTT CASSLGTPNTQYF
. TRBD1 TRBJ1-2 TRBV24-1 TGTGCCACCTCCCCGCCCCGGGGACAGGGCTATGGCTACACCTTC CATSPPRGQGYGYTF
few . TRBJ2-7 TRBV2 TGTGCCAGCTACGACGCAGGAATCTACGAGCAGTACTTC CASYDAGIYEQYF
. . TRBJ2-5 TRBV9 TGTGCCAGCAGCCCATCCCTGGGACGGACAGAAGAGACCCAGTACTTC CASSPSLGRTEETQYF
. TRBD2 TRBJ2-5 TRBV10-1 TGCGCCAGCAGTGATTCAGCGGGACAAGAGACCCAGTACTTC CASSDSAGQETQYF
once . TRBJ2-1 TRBV20-1 TGCAGTGCTAGTTCTCCGGAGCCCACATCCTACAATGAGCAGTTCTTC CSASSPEPTSYNEQFF
. . TRBJ1-2 TRBV2 TGTGCCAGCAGCCGAGAAGGAGGGGATGGCTACACCTTC CASSREGGDGYTF
. TRBD1 TRBJ2-7 TRBV23-1 TGCGCCAGCAGTCGCCCGGGACAGCGATCTACTTCACCCACCGAGCAGTACTTC CASSRPGQRSTSPTEQYF
. TRBD1 TRBJ1-1 TRBV29-1 TGCAGCGTTGAGGCCGGGACAGGGAGTACTGAAGCTTTCTTT CSVEAGTGSTEAFF
. . TRBJ2-1 TRBV4-1 TGCGCCAGCAGCCAAGATCCCAGAAGCCGAGGCAATGAGCAGTTCTTC CASSQDPRSRGNEQFF
. . TRBJ1-1 TRBV7-3 TGTGCCAGCAGCTTACAGGCTGACACTGAAGCTTTCTTT CASSLQADTEAFF
. . TRBJ1-6 TRBV4-1 TGCGCCAGCAGCCAGCGACGGACAGCACAAAGCTCCTATAATTCACCCCTCCACTTT CASSQRRTAQSSYNSPLHF
. . TRBJ1-1 TRBV7-8 TGTGCCAGCAGCTTACTACCGGGACAAGGGGGAACTGAAGCTTTCTTT CASSLLPGQGGTEAFF
. TRBD2 TRBJ2-3 TRBV19 TGTGCCAGTAGTATCTATCGTCGCACTAGCGGCACAGATACGCAGTATTTT CASSIYRRTSGTDTQYF
. TRBD1 TRBJ1-2 TRBV20-1 TGCAGTGCTAGTATCCGGGACAGGGTGAGGGGCTACACCTTC CSASIRDRVRGYTF
. TRBD2 TRBJ2-2 TRBV11-1 TGTGCCAGCAGCCCTCACTGGCGGGAGGGCCACGGGGAGCTGTTTTTT CASSPHWREGHGELFF
. . TRBJ1-1 TRBV5-6 TGTGCCAGCAGCTTGGGGCCCCAGAACACTGAAGCTTTCTTT CASSLGPQNTEAFF
. . TRBJ2-7 TRBV7-8 TGTGCCAGCAGCAAGGGGCGGACACCCACCTACGAGCAGTACTTC CASSKGRTPTYEQYF
. . TRBJ2-7 TRBV20-1 TGCAGTGCTAGGTCTGACTCCGAGCAGTACTTC CSARSDSEQYF
. . TRBJ2-3 TRBV11-2 TGTGCCAGCAGTCCAGTCGGGAGACCCTACACAGATACGCAGTATTTT CASSPVGRPYTDTQYF
. . TRBJ1-2 TRBV2 TGTGCCAGCAGTGTCGGGGGTTTCTATGGCTACACCTTC CASSVGGFYGYTF
. TRBD2 TRBJ2-7 TRBV3-1/TRBV3-2 TGTGCCAGCAGCCTGGGGAGCGGGAGTAAAGGCGAGCAGTACTTC CASSLGSGSKGEQYF
. . TRBJ2-3 TRBV19 TGTGCCAGTAGTATAGGTGCGGAGTCCACAGATACGCAGTATTTT CASSIGAESTDTQYF
. . TRBJ1-2 TRBV28 TGTGCCAGCACTACCCCGCCGCGGGATGGCTACACCTTC CASTTPPRDGYTF
. . TRBJ1-6 TRBV5-1 TGCGCCAGCAGCAACTTACATTCACCCCTCCACTTT CASSNLHSPLHF
. . TRBJ2-2 TRBV21-1 TGTGCCAGCATCCGATCCGGACAGGGAGCAGACACCGGGGAGCTGTTTTTT CASIRSGQGADTGELFF
. TRBD1 TRBJ1-1 TRBV4-1 TGCGCCAGCAGCCAGATCGGGACAGAGAACACTGAAGCTTTCTTT CASSQIGTENTEAFF
. TRBD1 TRBJ2-5 TRBV9 TGTGCCAGCAGCCCGGGGACAGTAAAACAAGAGACCCAGTACTTC CASSPGTVKQETQYF
. . TRBJ1-6 TRBV27 TGTGCCAGCAGTCCTCCAGGGGACTCACCCCTCCACTTT CASSPPGDSPLHF
. TRBD1 TRBJ1-4 TRBV27 TGTGCCAGCAGTTTAATTCCGGGACAGTATCGCGAAAAACTGTTTTTT CASSLIPGQYREKLFF
. . TRBJ1-6 TRBV5-1 TGCGCCAGCAGCGATCCAGGGGAGTCACCCCTCCACTTT CASSDPGESPLHF
. . TRBJ1-2 TRBV19 TGTGCCAGTAGTGATGAGACAGACCCGAGGAACTATGGCTACACCTTC CASSDETDPRNYGYTF
. . TRBJ1-5 TRBV7-2 TGTGCCAGCAGCTTAGCTGGGAGGCCCCAGCATTTT CASSLAGRPQHF
once . TRBJ1-3 TRBV19 TGTGCCAGTATAGGGGCAGGGGCTGGAAACACCATATATTTT CASIGAGAGNTIYF
few . TRBJ2-7 TRBV19 TGTGCCAGTAGTATCGGCAGGGACTCGGGCGAGCAGTACTTC CASSIGRDSGEQYF
once . TRBJ1-2 TRBV5-5 TGTGCCAGCAGCTTGGCAGAGGGAACCACCTATGGCTACACCTTC CASSLAEGTTYGYTF
. . TRBJ1-2 TRBV4-1 TGCGCCAGCAGCCAAACAGGGAGTTATGGCTACACCTTC CASSQTGSYGYTF
. . TRBJ1-1 TRBV12-3/TRBV12-4 TGTGCCAGCAGTCTTTCAGGGTACACTGAAGCTTTCTTT CASSLSGYTEAFF
. TRBD1 TRBJ2-5 TRBV28 TGTGCCAGCATCCGACAGGGGGGGGAGGAGACCCAGTACTTC CASIRQGGEETQYF
. . TRBJ1-3 TRBV4-1 TGCGCCAGCAGCCCGCCAGGGCCCTCTGGAAACACCATATATTTT CASSPPGPSGNTIYF
. . TRBJ1-3 TRBV3-1/TRBV3-2 TGTGCCAGCAGCCAGTTCGCGGACACTGGAAACACCATATATTTT CASSQFADTGNTIYF
. . TRBJ1-2 TRBV27 TGTGCCAGCAGGGCACAGGGCCCTAACTATGGCTACACCTTC CASRAQGPNYGYTF
many . TRBJ1-5 TRBV27 TGTGCCGCGGGACTGATCAATCAGCCCCAGCATTTT CAAGLINQPQHF
. . TRBJ1-1 TRBV6-5 TGTGCCAGCAATCCAGACAGTCCGAACACTGAAGCTTTCTTT CASNPDSPNTEAFF